This TCR beta chain originates from a study of identical twins. Study-level findings and limits: Within twin pairs, the out-of-frame alpha sequences they shared showed excess low generation probability.

Using its own MiXCR run on the 5' RACE reads, TCRdb lists one record per CDR3 protein. Of hundreds of thousands of distinct CDR3 sequences listed, around 12% are singletons. The V gene lost 2 bases and the J gene lost 1 base, with 9 bases spanning the gap. This CDR3 region has 16 residues. Germline V CDR1 and CDR2: MNHEY, SVGEGT. Comment on this clonotype: Its specificity is unknown.

These data are also associated with another study on yellow fever vaccine responses in identical twins.

The sample comprised CD8+ T cells sorted from blood. This clonotype originated in a woman aged 18-29 years in good health. The chain has TRBV6-2 or TRBV6-3 and TRBJ2-6, with D perhaps matching TRBD1 or TRBD2 (5 bases each). CDR3 amino acids: CASSYGTLSGANVLTF. CDR3 nucleotides: TGTGCCAGCAGTTACGGGACCCTATCTGGGGCCAACGTCCTGACTTTC.